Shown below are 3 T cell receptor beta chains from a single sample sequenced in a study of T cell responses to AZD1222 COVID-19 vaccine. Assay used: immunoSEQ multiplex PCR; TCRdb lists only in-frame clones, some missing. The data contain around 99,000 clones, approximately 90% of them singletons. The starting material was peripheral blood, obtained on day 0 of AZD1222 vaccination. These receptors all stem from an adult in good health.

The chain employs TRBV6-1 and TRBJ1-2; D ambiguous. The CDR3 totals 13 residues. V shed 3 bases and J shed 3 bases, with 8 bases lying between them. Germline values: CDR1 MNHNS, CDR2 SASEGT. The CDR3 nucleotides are TGTGCCAGCAGTGACCTGGCCGACTATGGCTACACCTTC. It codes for CASSDLADYGYTF.

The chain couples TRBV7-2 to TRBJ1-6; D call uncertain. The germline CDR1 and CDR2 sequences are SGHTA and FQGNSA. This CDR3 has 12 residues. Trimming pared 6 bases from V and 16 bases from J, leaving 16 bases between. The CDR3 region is CASRQSGRLLHF. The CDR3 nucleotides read TGTGCCAGCAGACAAAGCGGACGCCTACTCCACTTT.

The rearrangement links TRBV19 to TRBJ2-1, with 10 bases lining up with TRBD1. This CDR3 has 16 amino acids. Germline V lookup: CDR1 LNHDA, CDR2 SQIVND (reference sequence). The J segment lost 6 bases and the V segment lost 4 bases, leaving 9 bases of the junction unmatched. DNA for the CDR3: TGTGCCAGTAGTACCCAGGGACAGGGGAATCTCAATGAGCAGTTCTTC. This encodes CASSTQGQGNLNEQFF.